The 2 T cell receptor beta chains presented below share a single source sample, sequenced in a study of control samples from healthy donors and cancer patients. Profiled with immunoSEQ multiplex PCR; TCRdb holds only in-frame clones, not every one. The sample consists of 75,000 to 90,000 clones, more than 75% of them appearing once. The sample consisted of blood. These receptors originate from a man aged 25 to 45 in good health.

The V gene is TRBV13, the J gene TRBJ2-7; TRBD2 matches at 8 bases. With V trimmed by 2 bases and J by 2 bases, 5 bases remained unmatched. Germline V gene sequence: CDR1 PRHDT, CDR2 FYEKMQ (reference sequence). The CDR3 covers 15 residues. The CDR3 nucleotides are TGTGCCAGCAGCTTAATTGCGGGGGGACCCTACGAGCAGTACTTC. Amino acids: CASSLIAGGPYEQYF.

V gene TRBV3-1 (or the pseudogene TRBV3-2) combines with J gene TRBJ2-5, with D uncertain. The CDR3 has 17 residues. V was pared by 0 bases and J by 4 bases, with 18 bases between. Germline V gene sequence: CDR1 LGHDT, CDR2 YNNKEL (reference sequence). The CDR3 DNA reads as TGTGCCAGCAGCCAAGATATGTCCCGGGCTACGAGAGAGACCCAGTACTTC. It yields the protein CASSQDMSRATRETQYF.